A single TCR beta chain is shown here with its context. The antigen is unknown. Every TCR beta cDNA library bore unique molecular identifiers. Each batch of about 0.95 to 10 million T cells produced some 500,000 cDNA molecules. Each CDR3 protein is one row after TCRdb ran MiXCR on the PCR reads. The data show about 820,000 distinct CDR3 sequences, with roughly 50% seen just once and about 4.5% held by the top ten. This entry belongs to a study of post-analysis software for immune sequencing data. The overall study: As for disease course, relapsing-remitting, secondary progressive and progressive-relapsing multiple sclerosis were all included. Points from the study as a whole: F measure clustering grouped samples strongly by preparation batch. Normalized Chao1 diversity was significantly lower in multiple sclerosis patients than in controls. The five TRBV segments detected at higher frequency in patients than in controls included TRBV5-6, TRBV5-1 and TRBV20-1.

Germline loops: CDR1 SNHLY, CDR2 FYNNEI. The CDR3 has 12 amino acids. Trimming removed 10 bases at V and 0 bases at J, with 10 bases between. Specimen: blood. J is TRBJ2-7 and V is TRBV2; maybe TRBD1 (6 bases). The clonotype originates from a girl aged 10 to 17 with multiple sclerosis. CDR3 sequence reads: CANRDTSYEQYF. The CDR3 DNA sequence: TGTGCCAACCGGGACACCTCCTACGAGCAGTACTTC.